This T cell receptor (beta chain) stems from a study of CD4+ T cells in melanoma. This table comes from immunoSEQ multiplex PCR, and its TCRdb copy is limited to in-frame clones, with some not included. This sample has about 10,000 clones, with 50% to 75% found just once. In germline, CDR1 is MNHEY, CDR2 SVGAGI. This CDR3 is 15 amino acids long. Trimming stripped 2 bases from V and 0 bases from J, with 5 bases between. The receptor's source is a human donor with melanoma. The V call is TRBV6-5, the J call TRBJ2-6; D is undetermined. The sequencing sample was made of cells from a culture (not recorded whether cultured in vitro). DNA of the CDR3: TGTGCCAGCAGTTACGTTAGCTCTGGGGCCAACGTCCTGACTTTC. This codes for CASSYVSSGANVLTF.